This entry lists 18 T cell receptor beta chains sequenced from one sample in a study of vaccination and CD4 T cells after COVID-19. As to treatment: roughly 10-day PBMC culture with coronavirus spike peptide pools or control peptides (ViraFEST assay). Sequencing of DNA taken from cultured CD4+ T cells relied on the Oncomine TCR Beta short-read assay. Via MiXCR, TCRdb re-called the PCR reads, giving one row per CDR3 protein. Seen here are approximately 10,000 distinct CDR3 sequences, approximately 52% observed once, and the top ten hold about 30%. These receptors have no known antigen. The sample taken for sequencing was CD4+ T cells from blood, cultured in vitro. Every receptor here comes from a human donor who had recovered from COVID-19.

This clonotype was recorded a few times. V is TRBV6-5 and J is TRBJ1-3; 9 bases line up with TRBD1. The CDR3 has 19 amino acids. Germline CDR1 and CDR2: MNHEY and SVGAGI. Unmatched junction bases numbered 14, after V lost 3 bases and J lost 2 bases. In DNA form, the CDR3 reads TGTGCCAGCAGTTATGGGGGACAGGGTGAGGCTTCGACTGGAAACACCATATATTTT. This sequence encodes CASSYGGQGEASTGNTIYF.

The rearrangement uses TRBV6-1 and TRBJ1-5, with a possible D match to TRBD1 (6 bases). CDR3 size: 13 residues. V lost 5 bases to trimming and J lost 7 bases, with 12 bases between them. The V gene's germline CDR1 is MNHNS and CDR2 SASEGT. In nucleotides, the CDR3 is TGTGCCAGCAGTCTTACAGGGAACCAGCCCCAGCATTTT. The encoded protein is CASSLTGNQPQHF.

The rearrangement uses TRBV6-1 and TRBJ1-5; no clear D. The germline V gene encodes CDR1 MNHNS and CDR2 SASEGT. The CDR3 runs 14 residues. Trimming took off 2 bases at V and 2 bases at J, with 7 bases between the two ends. The CDR3 sequence: CASSETRGNQPQHF. DNA for the CDR3: TGTGCCAGCAGTGAAACGAGGGGCAATCAGCCCCAGCATTTT.

This clonotype was seen more than once but under ten times. The chain uses TRBV2 and TRBJ2-7; 8 nucleotides match TRBD1. This CDR3 comprises 14 residues. Germline-derived CDR1 and CDR2 are SNHLY and FYNNEI. With V trimmed by 1 base and J by 6 bases, 5 bases remained unmatched. CDR3 in amino acids: CASSEGAGTGEQYF. CDR3 coding DNA: TGTGCCAGCAGTGAAGGCGCCGGGACAGGCGAGCAGTACTTC.

The V call is TRBV14, the J call TRBJ2-5; D unresolved. The CDR3 sequence is 15 residues long. From germline, CDR1 is SGHDN and CDR2 FVKESK. With 4 bases removed from V and 2 bases from J, the gap between germline ends came to 14 bases. The CDR3 is CASSLNSIGQETQYF. For the CDR3, the DNA is TGTGCCAGCAGCCTAAACAGCATTGGGCAAGAGACCCAGTACTTC.

The chain carries TRBV24-1 and TRBJ2-2; D gene unclear. This CDR3 has 12 residues. V dropped 4 bases and J dropped 2 bases, with 1 base sitting between them. Germline CDR1 KGHDR, CDR2 SFDVKD. The CDR3 protein is CATSENTGELFF. CDR3 in DNA: TGTGCCACCAGTGAAAACACCGGGGAGCTGTTTTTT.

A few counts support this clonotype. The chain recombines TRBV7-2 with TRBJ2-2, with 8 bases that match TRBD2. The junction had 11 bases not matched to a gene; V was cut back by 5 bases and J by 3 bases. The CDR3 sequence is 17 residues long. The germline V gene has CDR1 SGHTA and CDR2 FQGNSA. CDR3: CASSTRLRGGYTGELFF. Here the CDR3 DNA reads TGTGCCAGCAGCACCCGTCTTCGCGGGGGGTACACCGGGGAGCTGTTTTTT.

This clonotype appeared a few times. The chain links TRBV27 to TRBJ1-2; D unresolved. This CDR3 has 13 residues. Trimming shortened V by 2 bases and J by 4 bases, and 8 bases separated the two germline ends. Germline V gene data show CDR1 as MNHEY and CDR2 as SMNVEV (reference sequence). The CDR3 sequence is CASSLNSIYGYTF. The CDR3 nucleotides are TGTGCCAGCAGTTTAAACAGCATCTATGGCTACACCTTC.

This rearrangement joins TRBV7-9 to TRBJ2-7; 8 bases line up with TRBD2. V dropped 4 bases and J dropped 0; count of bases not matched to a gene: 5. This CDR3 region has 15 residues. Germline values: CDR1 SEHNR, CDR2 FQNEAQ (reference sequence). CDR3: CASSSAGGSSYEQYF. The CDR3 DNA reads TGTGCCAGCAGCTCCGCGGGGGGCTCCTCCTACGAGCAGTACTTC.

The V gene is TRBV18, the J gene TRBJ1-2; 10 nucleotides align to TRBD1. V lost 2 bases and J lost 3; bases outside the gene matches: 9. CDR1 is KGHSH, CDR2 LQKENI, per germline. The CDR3 runs to 17 residues. The DNA of the CDR3 is TGTGCCAGCTCACCAATTTCAGGACAGGGGGTTTACTATGGCTACACCTTC. It codes for CASSPISGQGVYYGYTF.

The chain has TRBV7-6 and TRBJ2-2; 11 nucleotides agree with TRBD2. CDR1 is SGHVS, CDR2 FNYEAQ, per germline. Unmatched junction bases numbered 11, after V lost 5 bases and J lost 3 bases. The CDR3 is 18 residues long. CDR3 nucleotides: TGTGCCAGCAGCAAGTCTAGCGGGGGGATAACGGACACCGGGGAGCTGTTTTTT. Translation: CASSKSSGGITDTGELFF.

V usage is TRBV25-1 and J usage is TRBJ1-1, with a weak D call TRBD1 (5 bases). The V end was cut by 4 bases, the J end by 4 bases, with 13 bases between. CDR1 and CDR2 from the germline V gene are MGHDK and SYGVNS. The CDR3 contains 14 residues. CDR3 region: CASSVGERFTEAFF. The CDR3 coding sequence is TGTGCCAGCAGTGTAGGGGAGCGGTTCACTGAAGCTTTCTTT.

The chain has TRBV6-1 and TRBJ2-3, with D perhaps matching TRBD2 (5 bases). This CDR3 region has 16 residues. CDR1 is MNHNS and CDR2 is SASEGT in the germline V gene. V lost 3 bases and J 2 bases, leaving 15 bases between the germline ends. The chain's CDR3 is CASSDSRGLNTDTQYF. In DNA, the CDR3 is TGTGCCAGCAGTGACTCCAGAGGACTGAACACAGATACGCAGTATTTT.

The V call is TRBV12-3 or TRBV12-4, the J call TRBJ1-3; unclear D gene. The CDR3 extends over 13 amino acids. Trimming left V 6 bases short and J 5 bases short, with 11 bases between. CDR3: CASRHQVRNTIYF. The CDR3 DNA is TGTGCCAGCAGGCACCAGGTCCGAAACACCATATATTTT.

This sequence joins TRBV6-1 and TRBJ1-5; 8 bases agree with TRBD1. V lost 8 bases, J lost 2 bases, and 2 bases stayed unmatched. The germline V gene encodes CDR1 MNHNS and CDR2 SASEGT. This CDR3 region has 13 residues. The CDR3 loop is CASSTGGNQPQHF. For the CDR3, the DNA is TGTGCCAGCTCGACAGGGGGCAATCAGCCCCAGCATTTT.

This sequence joins TRBV4-1 and TRBJ1-5; TRBD1 agrees at 7 bases. The CDR3 has 17 residues. Germline CDR1 is MGHRA and CDR2 is YSYEKL. Trimming took 0 bases from V and 5 from J; bases not matched to a gene: 10. CDR3 sequence (DNA): TGCGCCAGCAGCCAAGACTCGAAGCAGGGGGTAGATCAGCCCCAGCATTTT. Translated, it gives CASSQDSKQGVDQPQHF.

This clonotype was recorded a few times. The chain couples TRBV2 to TRBJ2-7; no reliable D call. The ends were cut back, 4 bases at V and 2 bases at J, with 6 bases in the middle. CDR3 length: 12 amino acids. Per the germline V gene, CDR1 is SNHLY and CDR2 is FYNNEI. CDR3: CASSVQTYEQYF. CDR3 nucleotide sequence: TGTGCCAGCAGTGTACAGACCTACGAGCAGTACTTC.

This clonotype was counted between two and nine times. The rearrangement uses TRBV6-5 and TRBJ1-2; 8 bases fit TRBD1. This CDR3 contains 15 residues. V shed 2 bases and J 4 bases; nucleotides not matched to a gene: 6. CDR1 and CDR2 (germline): MNHEY, SVGAGI. CDR3 bases: TGTGCCAGCAGTTACCTGGACAGGGACGGCTATGGCTACACCTTC. It is translated as CASSYLDRDGYGYTF.